This T cell receptor beta chain was obtained from a study of blood T cell repertoires in COVID-19. Whole-study context: Acute-phase and convalescent COVID-19 samples originated in the United States, Italy and Spain. From T cells, B-cell-depleted T cells, or PBMCs came the material, which was cDNA or gDNA.

Seattle participants joined during active infection and were tracked over time. Methods used by the authors: Reference gene primers were amplified, and this amplification served to estimate nucleated cell counts. Assay used: immunoSEQ multiplex PCR; TCRdb lists only in-frame clones, some missing. The DNA was the basis for D and trimming; V, J and clone size are from that table. The sample has 200,000 to 250,000 clones; 84% are singletons. The TCR was taken from a woman older than 75 with COVID-19, enrolled during active disease. The material sequenced was peripheral blood.

CDR3 residues: CASSFIGGSTEAFF. The CDR3 DNA reads TGTGCCAGCAGCTTTATAGGGGGCAGTACTGAAGCTTTCTTT. The chain combines TRBV5-5 with TRBJ1-1; 7 positions match TRBD1. The J segment lost 5 bases and the V segment lost 2 bases, leaving 6 bases of the junction unmatched. The CDR3 is made up of 14 amino acids. From germline, CDR1 is SGHKS and CDR2 YYEKEE (reference sequence).